The 32 T cell receptor beta chains in this list originate from one sample, sequenced in a study of tumor and adjacent non-tumor tissue in lung cancer. The library came from three nested PCR rounds adapted from ARM-PCR protocols. TCRdb re-derived calls from the multiplex PCR reads in MiXCR, one entry per CDR3 protein. The table includes 220,000 or so distinct CDR3 sequences, 70% to 75% detected once. RNA was extracted from bulk tissue without any cell sorting. Sequenced input: lung tumor tissue. The receptor set was obtained from a man aged 55 to 70 with non-small cell lung cancer.

About this clonotype: A junction boundary mismatches the germline segment, possibly from a read error. The chain links TRBV4-1 to TRBJ1-1; tentatively, D is TRBD1 (6 bases). This CDR3 contains 17 residues. The germline V gene has CDR1 MGHRA and CDR2 YSYEKL. Here the CDR3 DNA reads TGCTCCAGCAGCCAAGTCTCGGGCGGACAGCGGAACACTGAAGCTTTCTTT. Its protein product is CSSSQVSGGQRNTEAFF.

The genes are TRBV20-1 and TRBJ2-5; a possible D gene is TRBD2 (6 bases). Germline loops: CDR1 DFQATT, CDR2 SNEGSKA (reference sequence). This CDR3 contains 15 residues. V was shortened by 5 bases and J by 2 bases, with 18 bases between the two germline ends. In DNA, the CDR3 is TGCAGTGCTCGTGAACTAGCAGAACCTCAAGAGACCCAGTACTTC. Amino acid sequence: CSARELAEPQETQYF.

This chain joins TRBV20-1 and TRBJ2-7; D gene ambiguous. V lost 7 bases and J 3 bases, leaving 16 bases between the germline ends. The CDR3 sequence is 13 residues long. The germline V gene encodes CDR1 DFQATT and CDR2 SNEGSKA (reference sequence). CDR3 nucleotide sequence: TGCAGTGTTAGTAGTGCGGTGGGCTACGAGCAGTACTTC. This sequence encodes CSVSSAVGYEQYF.

This clonotype was counted ten times or more. The chain couples TRBV6-1 to TRBJ1-2; D might be TRBD1 (5 bases). Germline V lookup: CDR1 MNHNS, CDR2 SASEGT. V lost 0 bases and J lost 4, with 15 bases in between. The CDR3 has 16 residues. CDR3 amino acids: CASSEAPRQGVYGYTF. CDR3 nucleotide sequence: TGTGCCAGCAGTGAAGCGCCCCGGCAGGGAGTCTATGGCTACACCTTC.

Concerning this clonotype itself: At one end, the junction sequence differs from germline, possibly due to a read error. The CDR3 spells CSATKTKRGGSHEQYF. In DNA form, the CDR3 reads TGCAGTGCTACTAAAACCAAACGGGGAGGCTCCCACGAGCAGTACTTC. The chain links TRBV20-1 to TRBJ2-7, with D perhaps matching TRBD2 (6 bases). This CDR3 is built from 16 residues. Germline V lookup: CDR1 DFQATT, CDR2 SNEGSKA (reference sequence).

Notes on this clonotype: This could be a read error, since a much larger clone is one nucleotide away. This chain uses TRBV6-5 with TRBJ1-5, with D unresolved. The germline gives CDR1 MNHEY, CDR2 SVGAGI. The CDR3 has 14 amino acids. The CDR3 region is CANSYGQSNQPQHF. As DNA, the CDR3 is TGTGCCAACAGTTACGGTCAGAGCAATCAGCCCCAGCATTTT.

This chain connects TRBV12-3 or TRBV12-4 to TRBJ2-1; weak D call: TRBD2 (6 bases). Trimming stripped 11 bases from V and 8 bases from J, with 19 bases between. The CDR3 contains 13 residues. In DNA form, the CDR3 reads TGTGCCCGTGCTGGGGGAGGATTTGATGAGCAGTTCTTC. Its protein is CARAGGGFDEQFF.

The V and J genes are TRBV24-1 and TRBJ1-5; D remains ambiguous. V was trimmed by 4 bases and J by 1 base, leaving 7 bases between them. This CDR3 spans 14 amino acids. Germline V gene lookup returns CDR1 KGHDR and CDR2 SFDVKD. DNA of the CDR3: TGTGCCACCAGTGACGAGATAAGCAATCAGCCCCAGCATTTT. This codes for CATSDEISNQPQHF.

Worth noting for this clonotype: At one boundary the junction diverges from the germline segment, which might be a read error. The chain couples TRBV7-9 to TRBJ1-3; D gene ambiguous. The CDR3 extends over 17 amino acids. Germline V gene lookup returns CDR1 SEHNR and CDR2 FQNEAQ (reference sequence). CDR3 bases: TGTGCCAGCAGCTTAGGTAGACAATCTGACTCTGGAAACACCATATGTTTT. Translation: CASSLGRQSDSGNTICF.

There are a few counts of this clonotype. The V and J genes are TRBV10-2 and TRBJ1-1, with a possible D match to TRBD1 (5 bases). Trimming cost V 0 bases and J 1 base, with 6 bases left between them. The germline gives CDR1 WSHSY, CDR2 SAAADI. This CDR3 contains 14 residues. CDR3 bases: TGCGCCAGCAGTGAGTCGGGGACGAACACTGAAGCTTTCTTT. The encoded protein is CASSESGTNTEAFF.

Comments on this clonotype: The CDR3 carries no conserved terminal phenylalanine or tryptophan, so it likely arises from a read error. This sequence joins TRBV20-1 and TRBJ1-6; no firm D call. Germline lookup yields CDR1 DFQATT and CDR2 SNEGSKA (reference sequence). V was pared by 4 bases and J by 11 bases, with 30 bases between. This CDR3 has 18 residues. Here the CDR3 reads CSATPDCRRVKDRTPLHY. The CDR3 region has the DNA TGCAGTGCTACCCCGGACTGCAGGCGAGTGAAGGACCGAACACCCCTCCACTAT.

The J gene is TRBJ2-1, the V gene TRBV4-2; 8 nucleotides align to TRBD2. The better agreement between TRBJ2-7 and the DNA end casts doubt on the J call. This CDR3 is 16 amino acids long. Germline-derived CDR1 and CDR2 are LGHNA and YNFKEQ. The CDR3 region has the DNA TGTGCCAGCAGCCAATCGGGGGGGTGGGGATACAATGAGCAGTACTTC. Its translation: CASSQSGGWGYNEQYF.

The chain combines TRBV5-5 with TRBJ2-1; the D gene is possibly TRBD1 (6 bases). The CDR3 is 23 amino acids. Germline V lookup: CDR1 SGHKS, CDR2 YYEKEE (reference sequence). V was pared by 0 bases and J by 0 bases, with 31 bases between. Written as DNA, the CDR3 is TGTGCCAGCAGCTTGGCCAGCAGGGGCCGAAATCCCTCTACACGGAGCTCCTACAATGAGCAGTTCTTC. Protein product: CASSLASRGRNPSTRSSYNEQFF.

V usage is TRBV10-1 and J usage is TRBJ2-1; TRBD2 might be the D (7 bases). CDR1 is WNHNN and CDR2 is SYGVQD in the germline V gene (reference sequence). Trimming left V 2 bases short and J 7 bases short, with 15 bases between. This CDR3 has 15 amino acids. The CDR3 loop reads CASSELSGEGNEQFF. DNA for the CDR3: TGCGCCAGCAGTGAGCTCTCAGGGGAGGGAAATGAGCAGTTCTTC.

J is TRBJ1-5 and V is TRBV6-6; 9 positions agree with TRBD1. Trimming cost V 0 bases and J 7 bases; bases outside gene matches: 10. This CDR3 has 17 amino acids. Per the germline V gene, CDR1 is MNHNY and CDR2 is SVGAGI (reference sequence). The CDR3 nucleotides read TGTGCCAGCAGTTACTCGATGGGACAGGGAAAGGGGCAGCCCCAGCATTTT. Protein product: CASSYSMGQGKGQPQHF.

Worth noting for this clonotype: The CDR3 does not end in the conserved phenylalanine or tryptophan, so this is likely a read error. The chain couples TRBV11-3 to TRBJ2-1; 8 nucleotides align to TRBD2. CDR3 length equals 15 residues. Germline values: CDR1 SGHNT, CDR2 YENEEA. The CDR3 sequence is CPSSPRGLVLDEQFS. The DNA of the CDR3 is TGTCCCAGCAGCCCCCGGGGACTAGTTTTGGATGAGCAGTTCTCC.

The chain has TRBV29-1 and TRBJ1-3, with D uncertain. Deletions cut 1 base from V and 5 bases from J, with 27 bases between. Germline V gene lookup returns CDR1 SQVTM and CDR2 ANQGSEA. The CDR3 runs to 19 residues. The CDR3 here is CSVEGVPAAVREVRNTIYF. The CDR3 bases are TGCAGCGTTGAAGGGGTTCCCGCGGCAGTTAGAGAGGTTAGAAACACCATATATTTT.

A note on this clonotype: Sequence at one end of the junction differs from germline and may be a read error. V gene TRBV20-1 combines with J gene TRBJ1-2; D remains unclear. There are 13 residues in the CDR3. The germline gives CDR1 DFQATT, CDR2 SNEGSKA (reference sequence). CDR3 nucleotide sequence: TGCAGTGTTAGAAACGTAGCTAACTATGGCTACACCTTC. Translation gives CSVRNVANYGYTF.

J is TRBJ2-1 and V is TRBV11-3; tentatively, D is TRBD1 (6 bases). Trimming pared 3 bases from V and 4 bases from J, leaving 7 bases between. Germline V gene data show CDR1 as SGHNT and CDR2 as YENEEA. The CDR3 is made up of 13 amino acids. CDR3 nucleotides: TGTGCCAGCAGCTTGGGGGCTTACAATGAGCAGTTCTTC. Protein: CASSLGAYNEQFF.

About this clonotype itself: Since no conserved phenylalanine or tryptophan closes the CDR3, a read error is the likely cause. This chain joins TRBV6-5 and TRBJ2-3; D gene uncertain. From germline, CDR1 is MNHEY and CDR2 SVGAGI. V was shortened by 6 bases and J by 1 base, with 5 bases between the two germline ends. The CDR3 length is 12 residues. The CDR3: CASRSGTDTQYL. The CDR3 DNA follows: TGTGCCAGCAGGTCGGGCACAGATACGCAGTATTTA.

A few counts support this clonotype. The rearrangement links TRBV6-5 to TRBJ1-2, with D hard to call. CDR3 length equals 13 residues. Germline CDR1 reads MNHEY; CDR2 reads SVGAGI. V was clipped by 6 bases and J by 2 bases, with 10 bases between them. CDR3 bases: TGTGCCAGCAGCCCTCAGATAAACTATGGCTACACCTTC. Translated, it gives CASSPQINYGYTF.

This clonotype was counted between two and nine times. A much larger clone sits a single nucleotide away, making a read error possible. The J gene is TRBJ2-3, the V gene TRBV20-1; TRBD2 matches 7 bases. Germline lookup yields CDR1 DFQATT and CDR2 SNEGSKA (reference sequence). The ends lost 7 bases at V and 5 bases at J; junction bases unmatched: 6. The CDR3 length is 12 residues. The CDR3 loop reads CSGTRGKDTQYF. The CDR3 region has the DNA TGCAGTGGGACTAGAGGGAAAGATACGCAGTATTTT.

This chain joins TRBV11-2 and TRBJ1-3, with D uncertain. CDR3 length: 14 amino acids. The V gene's germline CDR1 is SGHAT and CDR2 FQNNGV. The ends were cut back, 6 bases at V and 3 bases at J, with 12 bases in the middle. The CDR3 here is CASRQTIYGNTIYF. As DNA, the CDR3 is TGTGCCAGCAGGCAGACAATCTATGGAAACACCATATATTTT.

About this clonotype itself: This sequence may be a read error, since a much larger clone differs from it by one base. The chain employs TRBV10-2 and TRBJ2-1, with D perhaps given as TRBD1 or TRBD2 (5 bases each). The CDR3 runs 15 residues. V was clipped by 5 bases and J by 3 bases, with 14 bases between them. Germline CDR1 and CDR2: WSHSY and SAAADI. The DNA for the CDR3 is TGCGCCAGCAGTCCTGAAAGGGACGTCTACAATGAGCAGTTCTTC. Amino acids: CASSPERDVYNEQFF.

A word on this clonotype: Possible read error: a much larger clone is one base away. The chain links TRBV20-1 to TRBJ2-1; TRBD2 aligns across 10 bases. Unmatched junction bases numbered 12, after V lost 7 bases and J lost 9 bases. The CDR3 has 14 amino acids. Germline V gene lookup returns CDR1 DFQATT and CDR2 SNEGSKA (reference sequence). The CDR3 loop reads CSEPPAGGPSEQFF. The CDR3 DNA reads TGCAGTGAACCGCCAGCGGGAGGGCCTAGTGAGCAGTTCTTC.

On this clonotype: This sequence may be a read error, since a much larger clone differs from it by one base. The genes are TRBV20-1 and TRBJ2-1; D gene ambiguous. CDR3 length: 13 amino acids. CDR1 DFQATT and CDR2 SNEGSKA come from the germline V gene (reference sequence). Deletions cut 6 bases from V and 6 bases from J, with 15 bases between. CDR3 sequence reads: CSAPLPRINEQFF. CDR3 bases: TGCAGTGCCCCCCTACCAAGGATCAATGAGCAGTTCTTC.

Comments on this clonotype: One base away lies a much larger clone, so this may be a sequencing read error. This chain uses TRBV5-1 with TRBJ2-1, with a tentative D call TRBD1 (6 bases). Germline CDR1 SGHRS, CDR2 YFSETQ. The CDR3 is 14 amino acids. The CDR3 loop is CACSLRGLLDEQFF. The DNA of the CDR3 is TGCGCCTGCAGCTTGAGGGGGTTACTCGATGAGCAGTTCTTC. The full variable domain, its missing parts supplied by reference TRBV5-1 and TRBJ2-1, is KAGVTQTPRYLIKTRGQQVTLSCSPISGHRSVSWYQQTPGQGLQFLFEYFSETQRNKGNFPGRFSGRQFSNSRSEMNVSTLELGDSALYLCACSLRGLLDEQFFGPGTRLTVL.

Note on this clonotype: Germline and junction disagree at one end, which may indicate a read error. V is TRBV10-3 and J is TRBJ2-3; D possibly matches TRBD1 or TRBD2 (5 bases each). Germline CDR1 ENHRY, CDR2 SYGVKD. This CDR3 has 13 amino acids. CDR3 DNA: TGTGCCATCAGTGAGGGGGCCCCCGGGGAGCAGTTCTTT. Its translation is CAISEGAPGEQFF.

A word on this clonotype: The conserved phenylalanine or tryptophan normally closing the CDR3 is absent here, so this likely arose from a read error. The limits of the CDR3 on the DNA are not certain, so only TCRdb's listed CDR3 is given. The V call is TRBV20-1, the J call TRBJ2-5; the D segment call TRBD2 is taken from the table without a DNA check. A total of 18 residues make up the CDR3, ends included. Germline-derived CDR1 and CDR2 are DFQATT and SNEGSKA (reference sequence). The CDR3 here is CSAREPGLAVGQWETLYY.

This clonotype was recorded only once. The conserved phenylalanine or tryptophan normally closing the CDR3 is absent here, so this likely arose from a read error. The limits of the CDR3 on the DNA are not certain, so only TCRdb's listed CDR3 is given. The chain carries TRBV6-5 and TRBJ1-2; TRBD1 was called by the table and not checked on the DNA. Ends included, the CDR3 has 13 residues. CDR1 and CDR2 from the germline V gene are MNHEY and SVGAGI. The CDR3: CASSHDRNYGSTL.

Remarks on this clonotype: This may be a read error: a much more frequent sequence differs by one nucleotide. The gene calls are TRBV20-1 and TRBJ1-4; tentatively, D is TRBD1 (5 bases). There are 13 residues in the CDR3. Germline V CDR1 and CDR2: DFQATT, SNEGSKA (reference sequence). The CDR3, as DNA: TGCAGTGCTAGATTAGGGCAGGGTGAAAAACTGTATTTT. This codes for CSARLGQGEKLYF.

The chain employs TRBV20-1 and TRBJ1-6, with 10 positions matching TRBD1. The germline V gene has CDR1 DFQATT and CDR2 SNEGSKA (reference sequence). Trimming removed 1 base from V and 2 bases from J; junction bases left unmatched: 5. The CDR3 is made up of 17 amino acids. This CDR3 is CSARAWDRGTYNSPLHF. CDR3 nucleotides: TGCAGTGCTAGAGCCTGGGACAGGGGTACCTATAATTCACCCCTCCACTTT.